The 27 T cell receptor beta chains in this list originate from one sample, sequenced in a study of blood T cell repertoires in COVID-19. The assay was immunoSEQ multiplex PCR, and TCRdb's table has in-frame clones only and misses some. The sample records some 300,000 clones, around 88% being singletons. The sample was peripheral blood. These receptors all stem from a woman in her twenties or thirties who had recovered from COVID-19.

This clone was recorded only once. The chain combines TRBV19 with TRBJ2-1, with D possibly being TRBD2 (5 bases). CDR3 size: 18 residues. CDR1 is LNHDA and CDR2 is SQIVND in the germline V gene (reference sequence). Trimming removed 0 bases at V and 0 bases at J, with 15 bases between. CDR3 sequence (DNA): TGTGCCAGTAGTATAGACCTTCGAGGGAAATTCTCCTACAATGAGCAGTTCTTC. It encodes CASSIDLRGKFSYNEQFF. Full variable domain (remainder filled in from reference TRBV19 and TRBJ2-1): DGGITQSPKYLFRKEGQNVTLSCEQNLNHDAMYWYRQDPGQGLRLIYYSQIVNDFQKGDIAEGYSVSREKKESFPLTVTSAQKNPTAFYLCASSIDLRGKFSYNEQFFGPGTRLTVL.

The V call is TRBV5-6, the J call TRBJ2-7; a weak D match, TRBD2 (6 bases). CDR1 and CDR2 from the germline V gene are SGHDT and YYEEEE. CDR3 size: 15 residues. Trimming stripped 0 bases from V and 5 bases from J, with 15 bases between. The CDR3, as DNA: TGTGCCAGCAGCTTGGTGGGCAGCGGGCACCACGAGCAGTACTTC. Its translation: CASSLVGSGHHEQYF. Full variable domain (remainder filled in from reference TRBV5-6 and TRBJ2-7): DAGVTQSPTHLIKTRGQQVTLRCSPKSGHDTVSWYQQALGQGPQFIFQYYEEEERQRGNFPDRFSGHQFPNYSSELNVNALLLGDSALYLCASSLVGSGHHEQYFGPGTRLTVT.

J is TRBJ2-2 and V is TRBV19; 8 bases line up with TRBD2. The CDR3 length is 15 residues. Germline-derived CDR1 and CDR2 are LNHDA and SQIVND (reference sequence). With 2 bases clipped from V and 10 bases from J, the junction kept 9 bases outside the gene matches. This chain's CDR3 is CASSISRRGDLELFF. The CDR3 region has the DNA TGTGCCAGTAGTATAAGTCGGCGGGGGGACCTGGAGCTGTTTTTT.

This clone appeared once. The chain has TRBV24-1 and TRBJ1-1; D ambiguous. The V end lost 4 bases, the J end lost 1 base, and 6 bases lay between the germline ends. This CDR3 has 13 amino acids. Germline V gives CDR1 KGHDR, CDR2 SFDVKD. The DNA for the CDR3 is TGTGCCACCAGTGACGGGTCGAACACTGAAGCTTTCTTT. Protein product: CATSDGSNTEAFF.

Turning to this clone: Distinct nucleotide sequences in the sample also encode this CDR3. The chain is built from TRBV30 and TRBJ1-4; D may be TRBD1 (6 bases). CDR1 GTSNPN and CDR2 SVGIG come from the germline V gene (reference sequence). V was cut by 0 bases and J by 5 bases, with 13 bases left in between. The CDR3 runs to 15 residues. As DNA, the CDR3 is TGTGCCTGGAGTGTACGGGGAAGGGGGAATGAAAAACTGTTTTTT. Protein product: CAWSVRGRGNEKLFF.

This chain connects TRBV9 to TRBJ1-2; D uncertain. Germline V gene data show CDR1 as SGDLS and CDR2 as YYNGEE. Trimming stripped 0 bases from V and 1 base from J, with 4 bases between. The CDR3 has 13 amino acids. CDR3 protein: CASSVGGNYGYTF. CDR3 bases: TGTGCCAGCAGCGTAGGAGGTAACTATGGCTACACCTTC.

This clone came up once. The chain recombines TRBV7-3 with TRBJ2-1; 8 nucleotides match TRBD2. J was trimmed by 4 bases and V by 0 bases; bases with no gene match: 5. The germline V gene encodes CDR1 SGHTA and CDR2 FQGTGA. CDR3 length equals 16 residues. The CDR3 is CASSLTRGTRYNEQFF. The CDR3, as DNA: TGTGCCAGCAGCTTAACGAGGGGGACTAGATACAATGAGCAGTTCTTC.

The chain combines TRBV28 with TRBJ2-4; the D gene is possibly TRBD1 (5 bases). This CDR3 contains 14 residues. V was pared by 7 bases and J by 0 bases, with 10 bases between. Germline assignment: CDR1 MDHEN and CDR2 SYDVKM. The CDR3 protein is CASTTGLAKNIQYF. The CDR3, as DNA: TGTGCCAGCACTACAGGTCTAGCCAAAAACATTCAGTACTTC.

V gene TRBV9 combines with J gene TRBJ1-5, with D possibly being TRBD1 (6 bases). Germline V lookup: CDR1 SGDLS, CDR2 YYNGEE. V gave up 4 bases and J gave up 8 bases, with 19 bases separating them. This CDR3 has 15 residues. CDR3 protein: CASSPKGGEREPQHF. The CDR3 DNA reads as TGTGCCAGCAGCCCCAAGGGGGGGGAGAGGGAGCCCCAGCATTTT.

This chain connects TRBV24-1 to TRBJ2-6; 7 nucleotides align to TRBD1. V shed 4 bases, J shed 0 bases, and the junction held 5 bases outside the gene matches. Germline CDR1 KGHDR, CDR2 SFDVKD. CDR3 size: 17 residues. The CDR3, as DNA: TGTGCCACCAGTGACCCGGGGACAGCCTCTGGGGCCAACGTCCTGACTTTC. It yields the protein CATSDPGTASGANVLTF.

The V call is TRBV2, the J call TRBJ1-3; 9 nucleotides align to TRBD1. Per the germline V gene, CDR1 is SNHLY and CDR2 is FYNNEI. The CDR3 loop spans 14 amino acids. Unmatched junction bases numbered 5, after V lost 11 bases and J lost 0 bases. CDR3 nucleotide sequence: TGTGCCTGCGGGACAGGGAGCTCTGGAAACACCATATATTTT. The encoded protein is CACGTGSSGNTIYF.

V is TRBV5-1 and J is TRBJ2-7, with TRBD1 matching over 8 bases. From germline, CDR1 is SGHRS and CDR2 YFSETQ. CDR3 size: 15 residues. The V and J ends lost 3 bases and 4 bases, in that order; junction bases with no gene match: 9. The CDR3 sequence is CASSSRAGGVYEQYF. CDR3 nucleotides: TGCGCCAGCAGCTCTCGGGCAGGGGGCGTGTACGAGCAGTACTTC.

V is TRBV25-1 and J is TRBJ1-2; D possibly corresponds to TRBD1 (6 bases). V lost 3 bases to trimming and J lost 3 bases, with 11 bases between them. The germline V gene has CDR1 MGHDK and CDR2 SYGVNS. The CDR3 has 14 residues. The CDR3 nucleotides read TGTGCCAGCAGTGAGGCAGGGGTGTACTATGGCTACACCTTC. It yields the protein CASSEAGVYYGYTF.

V gene TRBV5-1 combines with J gene TRBJ1-3; 8 bases fit TRBD1. This CDR3 region has 17 residues. Trimming took 3 bases from V and 2 from J; bases not matched to a gene: 10. Germline CDR1 is SGHRS and CDR2 is YFSETQ. CDR3 region: CASSSSFQGAPGNTIYF. CDR3 nucleotide sequence: TGCGCCAGCAGCTCATCCTTCCAGGGGGCGCCTGGAAACACCATATATTTT.

The chain combines TRBV24-1 with TRBJ2-3; 12 bases are shared with TRBD2. J was trimmed by 2 bases and V by 3 bases; bases with no gene match: 2. This CDR3 spans 16 amino acids. Germline-derived CDR1 and CDR2 are KGHDR and SFDVKD. The CDR3 loop is CATSDLAGGITDTQYF. DNA for the CDR3: TGTGCCACCAGTGATCTAGCGGGGGGGATCACAGATACGCAGTATTTT.

This rearrangement joins TRBV5-1 to TRBJ1-3, with D perhaps TRBD1 (6 bases). Trimming removed 0 bases from V and 0 bases from J, with 10 bases in between. The CDR3 extends over 16 amino acids. Germline CDR1 SGHRS, CDR2 YFSETQ. DNA of the CDR3: TGCGCCAGCAGCTTGGTGATAGGGGGCTCTGGAAACACCATATATTTT. The encoded protein is CASSLVIGGSGNTIYF. The full variable domain, rest sourced from reference TRBV5-1 and TRBJ1-3, is KAGVTQTPRYLIKTRGQQVTLSCSPISGHRSVSWYQQTPGQGLQFLFEYFSETQRNKGNFPGRFSGRQFSNSRSEMNVSTLELGDSALYLCASSLVIGGSGNTIYFGEGSWLTVV.

The chain carries TRBV6-2 or TRBV6-3 and TRBJ1-1; D call uncertain. Looked up from germline, CDR1 is MNHEY and CDR2 is SVGEGT. Between the trimmed V and J ends, which lost 0 bases and 0 bases, there was a span of 11 bases. The CDR3 sequence is 16 residues long. CDR3 region: CASSYSRQLMNTEAFF. The CDR3 DNA reads TGTGCCAGCAGTTACTCGAGGCAACTAATGAACACTGAAGCTTTCTTT.

The genes are TRBV5-6 and TRBJ2-7, with TRBD2 matching 8 bases. This CDR3 is 15 amino acids long. The V segment lost 3 bases and the J segment 9 bases; nucleotides outside the gene matches: 14. The germline V gene encodes CDR1 SGHDT and CDR2 YYEEEE. CDR3 nucleotide sequence: TGTGCCAGCAGCTCAACCCTCGCTAGCGGGCGCGGGCAGTACTTC. Its protein product is CASSSTLASGRGQYF.

CDR3 region: CASSYSGLAAKETQYF. The CDR3 DNA reads as TGTGCCAGCAGTTACTCGGGACTAGCGGCTAAAGAGACCCAGTACTTC. J is TRBJ2-5 and V is TRBV6-5; 11 nucleotides agree with TRBD2. V gave up 0 bases and J gave up 3 bases; unmatched junction bases: 3. Germline V gives CDR1 MNHEY, CDR2 SVGAGI. This CDR3 comprises 16 residues.

There are a few counts of this clone. Other nucleotide sequences in the sample specify the same CDR3. This chain uses TRBV24-1 with TRBJ1-2, with 7 bases fitting TRBD1. Germline V gene data show CDR1 as KGHDR and CDR2 as SFDVKD. CDR3 length: 12 residues. Losses at the gene ends were 12 bases for V and 4 bases for J; bases not matched to a gene: 7. Here the CDR3 DNA reads TGTGCCGCTTCACAGGGGACCTATGGCTACACCTTC. The encoded protein is CAASQGTYGYTF.

In its sample, this clone was seen a few times. V is TRBV4-2 and J is TRBJ1-1; D is ambiguous. The ends were cut back, 0 bases at V and 7 bases at J, with 12 bases in the middle. The CDR3 is 14 residues long. Germline CDR1 LGHNA, CDR2 YNFKEQ. The CDR3 DNA reads as TGTGCCAGCAGCCAAGATCCCACCCGAGGTGAAGCTTTCTTT. Translating gives CASSQDPTRGEAFF.

This chain joins TRBV5-1 and TRBJ2-3; D might be TRBD2 (6 bases). Germline lookup yields CDR1 SGHRS and CDR2 YFSETQ. This CDR3 region has 15 residues. Deletions cut 1 base from V and 1 base from J, with 10 bases between. In nucleotides, the CDR3 is TGCGCCAGCAGCTTGTATACGGGGGGCACAGATACGCAGTATTTT. It encodes CASSLYTGGTDTQYF.

The V call is TRBV6-1, the J call TRBJ2-7; TRBD2 might be the D (6 bases). V was clipped by 1 base and J by 2 bases, with 15 bases between them. The CDR3 is 16 amino acids. Germline assignment: CDR1 MNHNS and CDR2 SASEGT. The DNA for the CDR3 is TGTGCCAGCAGTGAAGTGGATGCTAGCGTGCCCTACGAGCAGTACTTC. Encoded protein: CASSEVDASVPYEQYF.

V usage is TRBV15 and J usage is TRBJ2-2, with 7 bases lining up with TRBD1. Trimming took 8 bases from V and 1 from J; bases not matched to a gene: 7. This CDR3 is 15 amino acids long. Germline V gene lookup returns CDR1 LNHNV and CDR2 YYDKDF (reference sequence). The CDR3 spells CATVPGTENTGELFF. CDR3 coding DNA: TGTGCCACCGTTCCCGGGACAGAGAACACCGGGGAGCTGTTTTTT.

V is TRBV5-1 and J is TRBJ1-4, with D tentatively TRBD1 (5 bases). V lost 0 bases and J lost 6, with 12 bases in between. Germline V gene sequence: CDR1 SGHRS, CDR2 YFSETQ. This CDR3 spans 15 amino acids. CDR3 coding DNA: TGCGCCAGCAGCTTGGAAGGGGTCGAGGATGAAAAACTGTTTTTT. This gives the protein CASSLEGVEDEKLFF. Filled out from reference TRBV5-1 and TRBJ1-4, the complete variable domain reads KAGVTQTPRYLIKTRGQQVTLSCSPISGHRSVSWYQQTPGQGLQFLFEYFSETQRNKGNFPGRFSGRQFSNSRSEMNVSTLELGDSALYLCASSLEGVEDEKLFFGSGTQLSVL.

V usage is TRBV11-2 and J usage is TRBJ2-7; the D is unclear. The CDR3 spans 14 residues. The V gene lost 0 bases and the J gene lost 5 bases, with 11 bases spanning the gap. The V gene's germline CDR1 is SGHAT and CDR2 FQNNGV. CDR3 residues: CASSLDSNLDEQYF. CDR3 DNA: TGTGCCAGCAGCTTAGACTCTAATCTGGACGAGCAGTACTTC.

The chain joins TRBV19 to TRBJ2-7, with D hard to call. This CDR3 has 12 amino acids. V dropped 5 bases and J dropped 3 bases, with 8 bases sitting between them. Germline V CDR1 and CDR2: LNHDA, SQIVND (reference sequence). The chain's CDR3 is CASSDSGYEQYF. The CDR3 bases are TGTGCCAGTAGTGACTCGGGCTACGAGCAGTACTTC.